This T cell receptor beta chain came from a study of somatic mutations in cytotoxic T cells in rheumatoid arthritis. Method: immunoSEQ multiplex PCR; TCRdb's copy keeps in-frame clones and lacks some. The repertoire consists of roughly 3,500 clones, with 83% occurring once and the leading ten covering approximately 15%. Findings of the study overall: Patients with a largest CD8+ clone exceeding 20% of CD8+ cells numbered about an eighth of the roughly 60. The study found no significant difference in CD8+ T-cell clonality between rheumatoid arthritis patients and age-matched healthy controls.

The CDR3 runs 15 residues. Trimming removed 4 bases from V and 11 bases from J; junction bases left unmatched: 12. The germline V gene encodes CDR1 MNHEY and CDR2 SMNVEV (reference sequence). By positive magnetic bead selection, CD4+ and CD8+ cells were isolated, and their purity was checked by flow cytometry. Note on this clone: The target antigen is unknown.

The sequenced sample consisted of CD8+ T cells sorted from blood. The rearrangement uses TRBV27 and TRBJ2-5, with 11 bases matching TRBD2. This sequence originates from a woman in her fifties or sixties with rheumatoid arthritis. The CDR3 DNA reads TGTGCCAGCAGTTCCGGACTAGCGGGTGTGGAGGAGCAGTACTTC. This encodes CASSSGLAGVEEQYF.